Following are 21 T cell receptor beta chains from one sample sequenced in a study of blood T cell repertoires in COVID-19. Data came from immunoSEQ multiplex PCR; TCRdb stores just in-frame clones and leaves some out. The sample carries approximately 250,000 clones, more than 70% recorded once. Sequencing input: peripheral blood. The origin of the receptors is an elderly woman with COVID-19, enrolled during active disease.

Here the CDR3 DNA reads TGTGCCAGCAGCCAAGGACGGACTAGCGGGGACCAAGAGACCCAGTACTTC. Residues: CASSQGRTSGDQETQYF. The chain joins TRBV3-1 (or the pseudogene TRBV3-2) to TRBJ2-5, with 12 positions matching TRBD2. After removal of 1 base from V and 0 bases from J, the junction contained 3 bases not matched to a gene. This CDR3 region has 17 residues. Germline CDR1 is LGHDT and CDR2 is YNNKEL (reference sequence).

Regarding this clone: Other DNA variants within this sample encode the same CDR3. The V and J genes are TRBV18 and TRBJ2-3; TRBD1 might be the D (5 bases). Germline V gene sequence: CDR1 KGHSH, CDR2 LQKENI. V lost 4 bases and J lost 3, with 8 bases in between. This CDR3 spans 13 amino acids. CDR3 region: CASSLSGTDTQYF. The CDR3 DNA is TGTGCCAGCTCACTTTCAGGGACAGATACGCAGTATTTT.

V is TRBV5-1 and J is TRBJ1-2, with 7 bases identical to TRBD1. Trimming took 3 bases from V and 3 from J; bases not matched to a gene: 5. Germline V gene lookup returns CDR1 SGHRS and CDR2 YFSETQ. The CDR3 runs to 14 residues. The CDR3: CASSWDQGDYGYTF. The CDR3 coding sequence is TGCGCCAGCAGCTGGGACCAGGGGGACTATGGCTACACCTTC.

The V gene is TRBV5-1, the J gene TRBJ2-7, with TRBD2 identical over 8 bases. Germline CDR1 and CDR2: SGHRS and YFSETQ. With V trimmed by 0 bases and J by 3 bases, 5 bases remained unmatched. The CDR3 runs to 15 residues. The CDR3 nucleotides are TGCGCCAGCAGCTTGGGAGGACTAGCTATCTACGAGCAGTACTTC. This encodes CASSLGGLAIYEQYF.

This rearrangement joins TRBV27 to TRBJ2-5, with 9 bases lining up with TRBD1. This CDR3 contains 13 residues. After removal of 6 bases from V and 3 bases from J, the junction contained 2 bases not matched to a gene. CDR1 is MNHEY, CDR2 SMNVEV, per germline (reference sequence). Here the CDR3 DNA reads TGTGCCAGCAGACAGGGGGCAAAAGAGACCCAGTACTTC. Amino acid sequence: CASRQGAKETQYF.

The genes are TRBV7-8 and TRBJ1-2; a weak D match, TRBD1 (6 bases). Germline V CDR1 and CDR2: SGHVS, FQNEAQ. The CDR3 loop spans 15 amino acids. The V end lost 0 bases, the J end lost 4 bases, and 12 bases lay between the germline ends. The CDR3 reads CASSLAEGGGYGYTF. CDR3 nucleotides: TGTGCCAGCAGCTTAGCGGAGGGAGGGGGCTATGGCTACACCTTC.

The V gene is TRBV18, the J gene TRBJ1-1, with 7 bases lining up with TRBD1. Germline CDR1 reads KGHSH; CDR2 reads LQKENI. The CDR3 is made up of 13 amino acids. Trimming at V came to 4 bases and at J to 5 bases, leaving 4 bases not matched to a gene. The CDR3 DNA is TGTGCCAGCTCACAGGGGGCCGGGACTGAAGCTTTCTTT. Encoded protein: CASSQGAGTEAFF.

CDR3 sequence reads: CASSLGPMASPLHF. The CDR3 DNA is TGTGCCAGCAGTTTGGGCCCTATGGCTTCACCCCTCCACTTT. The chain uses TRBV25-1 and TRBJ1-6, with D hard to call. Germline assignment: CDR1 MGHDK and CDR2 SYGVNS. The CDR3 loop spans 14 amino acids. The germline V and J ends were trimmed by 5 bases and 9 bases, with 14 bases remaining between them.

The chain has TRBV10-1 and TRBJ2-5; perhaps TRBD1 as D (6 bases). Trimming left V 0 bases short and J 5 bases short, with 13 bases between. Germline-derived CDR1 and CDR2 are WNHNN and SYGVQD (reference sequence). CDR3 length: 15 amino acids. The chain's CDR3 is CASSESQGNFETQYF. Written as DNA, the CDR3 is TGCGCCAGCAGTGAGTCGCAGGGGAACTTTGAGACCCAGTACTTC.

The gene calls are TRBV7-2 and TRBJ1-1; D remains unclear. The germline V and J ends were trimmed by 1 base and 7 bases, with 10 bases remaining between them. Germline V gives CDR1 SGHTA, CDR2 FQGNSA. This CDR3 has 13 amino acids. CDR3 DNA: TGTGCCAGCAGCTTAGGAATGGGAGTTGAAGCTTTCTTT. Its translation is CASSLGMGVEAFF.

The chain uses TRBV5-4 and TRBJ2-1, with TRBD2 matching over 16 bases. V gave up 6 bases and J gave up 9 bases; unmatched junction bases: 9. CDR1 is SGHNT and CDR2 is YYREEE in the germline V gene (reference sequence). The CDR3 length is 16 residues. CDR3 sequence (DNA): TGTGCCAGCAACGGGCGTGGGACTAGCGGGGGGGGTGAGCAGTTCTTC. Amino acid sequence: CASNGRGTSGGGEQFF.

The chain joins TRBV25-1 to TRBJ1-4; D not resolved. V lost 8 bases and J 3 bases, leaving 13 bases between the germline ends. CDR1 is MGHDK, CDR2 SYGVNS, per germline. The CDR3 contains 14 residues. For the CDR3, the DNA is TGTGCCAGCCGTCTCGGAGGGTCTAATGAAAAACTGTTTTTT. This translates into CASRLGGSNEKLFF.

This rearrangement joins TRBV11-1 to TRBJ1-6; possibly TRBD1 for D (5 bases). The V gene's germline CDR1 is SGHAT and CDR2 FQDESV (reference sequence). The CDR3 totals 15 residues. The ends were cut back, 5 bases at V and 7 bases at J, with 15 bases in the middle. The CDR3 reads CASSLSLGANSPLHF. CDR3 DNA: TGTGCCAGCAGCCTGTCCTTAGGGGCGAATTCACCCCTCCACTTT.

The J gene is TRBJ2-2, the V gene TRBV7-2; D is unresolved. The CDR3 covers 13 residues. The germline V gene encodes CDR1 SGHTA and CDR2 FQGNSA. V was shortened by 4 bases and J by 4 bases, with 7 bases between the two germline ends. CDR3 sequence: CASSYMSTGELFF. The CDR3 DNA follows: TGTGCCAGCAGCTATATGAGCACCGGGGAGCTGTTTTTT.

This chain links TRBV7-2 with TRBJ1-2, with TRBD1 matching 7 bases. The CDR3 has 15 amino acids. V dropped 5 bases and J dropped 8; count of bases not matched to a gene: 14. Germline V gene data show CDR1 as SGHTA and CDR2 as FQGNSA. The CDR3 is CASSVKQGRMEGYTF. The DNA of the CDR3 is TGTGCCAGCAGCGTAAAACAGGGGCGGATGGAGGGCTACACCTTC.

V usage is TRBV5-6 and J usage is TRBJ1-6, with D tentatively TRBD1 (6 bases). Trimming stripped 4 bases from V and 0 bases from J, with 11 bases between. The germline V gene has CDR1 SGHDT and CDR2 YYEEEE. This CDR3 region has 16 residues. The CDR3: CASSGDTSSYNSPLHF. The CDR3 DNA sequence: TGTGCCAGCAGCGGGGACACGAGCTCCTATAATTCACCCCTCCACTTT.

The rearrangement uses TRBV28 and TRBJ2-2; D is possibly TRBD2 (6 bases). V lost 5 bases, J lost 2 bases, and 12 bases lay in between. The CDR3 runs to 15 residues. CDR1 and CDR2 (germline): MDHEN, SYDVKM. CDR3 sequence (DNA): TGTGCCAGCAGTCCCCCGGCGGGAAACACCGGGGAGCTGTTTTTT. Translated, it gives CASSPPAGNTGELFF.

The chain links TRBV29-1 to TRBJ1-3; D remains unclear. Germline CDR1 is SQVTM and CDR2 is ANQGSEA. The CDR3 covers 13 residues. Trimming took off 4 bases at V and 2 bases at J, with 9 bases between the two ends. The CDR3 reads CSVGTSPGNTIYF. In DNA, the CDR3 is TGCAGCGTTGGCACAAGTCCTGGAAACACCATATATTTT.

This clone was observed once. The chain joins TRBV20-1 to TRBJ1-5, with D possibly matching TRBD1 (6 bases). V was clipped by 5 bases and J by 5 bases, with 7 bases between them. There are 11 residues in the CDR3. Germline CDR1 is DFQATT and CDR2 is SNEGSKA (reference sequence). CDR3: CSAHRDQPQHF. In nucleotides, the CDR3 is TGCAGTGCTCACAGGGATCAGCCCCAGCATTTT.

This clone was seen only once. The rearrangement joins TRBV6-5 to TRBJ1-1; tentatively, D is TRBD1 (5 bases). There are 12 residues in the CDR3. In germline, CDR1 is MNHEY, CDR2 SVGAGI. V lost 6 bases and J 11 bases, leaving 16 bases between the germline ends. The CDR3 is CASSPAGGGAFF. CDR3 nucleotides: TGTGCCAGCAGCCCGGCCGGGGGAGGGGCTTTCTTT.

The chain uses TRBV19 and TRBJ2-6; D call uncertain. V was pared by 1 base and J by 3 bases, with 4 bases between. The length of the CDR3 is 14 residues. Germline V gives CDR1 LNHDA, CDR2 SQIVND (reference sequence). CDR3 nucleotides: TGTGCCAGTAGTATAGTGAGTGGGGCCAACGTCCTGACTTTC. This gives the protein CASSIVSGANVLTF.